The 3 T cell receptor beta chains below were found in one sample sequenced in a study of blood T cells in healthy people across ages. Next came a second PCR, run for 7 to 11 cycles, which used a sample-barcoded 5' primer along with a J-beta primer mix. TCRdb passed the 5' RACE reads through MiXCR, listing each CDR3 protein once. The data show hundreds of thousands of distinct CDR3 sequences, 62% seen once. Material: blood. All receptors come from a man between 25 and 39 years old in good health.

The chain couples TRBV27 to TRBJ1-2; D call uncertain. The CDR3 runs 12 residues. The germline V and J ends were trimmed by 8 bases and 1 base, with 8 bases remaining between them. The germline V gene encodes CDR1 MNHEY and CDR2 SMNVEV (reference sequence). This CDR3 reads CASSGFNYGYTF. CDR3 in DNA: TGTGCCAGCTCAGGTTTTAACTATGGCTACACCTTC.

The chain has TRBV9 and TRBJ2-5; 7 nucleotides match TRBD2. J was trimmed by 2 bases and V by 3 bases; bases with no gene match: 7. The CDR3 loop spans 15 amino acids. Germline CDR1 reads SGDLS; CDR2 reads YYNGEE. CDR3 protein: CASSASGAFQETQYF. CDR3 bases: TGTGCCAGCAGCGCTAGCGGAGCATTTCAAGAGACCCAGTACTTC.

A single count supports this clonotype. The rearrangement uses TRBV6-6 and TRBJ2-7; D call uncertain. The CDR3 sequence is 12 residues long. The germline V gene has CDR1 MNHNY and CDR2 SVGAGI (reference sequence). The germline V and J ends were trimmed by 6 bases and 3 bases, with 9 bases remaining between them. CDR3 residues: CASSAQDYEQYF. The CDR3 bases are TGTGCCAGCAGCGCCCAGGACTACGAGCAGTACTTC.